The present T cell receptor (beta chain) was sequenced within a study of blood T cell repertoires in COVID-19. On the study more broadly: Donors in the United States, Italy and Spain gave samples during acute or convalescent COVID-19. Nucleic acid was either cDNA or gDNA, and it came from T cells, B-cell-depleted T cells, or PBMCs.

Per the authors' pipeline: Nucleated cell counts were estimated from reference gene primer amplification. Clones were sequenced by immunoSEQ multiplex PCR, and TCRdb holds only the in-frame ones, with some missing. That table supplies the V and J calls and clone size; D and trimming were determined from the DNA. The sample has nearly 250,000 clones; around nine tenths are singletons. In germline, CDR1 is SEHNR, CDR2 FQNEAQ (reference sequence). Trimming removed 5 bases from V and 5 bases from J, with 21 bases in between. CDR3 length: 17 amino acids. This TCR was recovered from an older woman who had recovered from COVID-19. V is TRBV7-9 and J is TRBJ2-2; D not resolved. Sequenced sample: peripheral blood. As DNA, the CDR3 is TGTGCCAGCAGCCCAGGCATCCAGATAACAGAGACCGGGGAGCTGTTTTTT. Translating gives CASSPGIQITETGELFF.